The rows below give T cell receptor beta chains drawn from one sample of a study of Ad26.COV2.S vaccination and SARS-CoV-2 variants. Data came from immunoSEQ multiplex PCR; TCRdb stores just in-frame clones and leaves some out. The data show a few hundred thousand clones, with 80% to 95% seen just once and roughly 3.9% held by the top ten. The specimen was peripheral blood, collected in a trial of Ad26.COV2.S vaccine versus placebo. The receptors derive from a person aged 18-65 years who received the Ad26.COV2.S COVID-19 vaccine or a placebo. Both conserved end residues are part of each CDR3. D genes are given only for firm matches. The size entry is marked missing in some rows and otherwise reads once, few, many or a size class.

>TRBJ2-4|-|-|15|TRBV10-3
TGTGCCATCAGTGAGTCGCGGGGTGGGAAAAACATTCAGTACTTC
CAISESRGGKNIQYF
>TRBJ2-1|-|TRBD2|15|TRBV11-3
TGTGCCAGCAGTACGCGAGCGGGAGCCTACAATGAGCAGTTCTTC
CASSTRAGAYNEQFF
>TRBJ1-1|-|-|10|TRBV28
TGTGCCAGCAGTTTAGGTGAAGCTTTCTTT
CASSLGEAFF
>TRBJ2-5|-|TRBD1|16|TRBV28
TGTGCCAGCAGTTTATCATTGGGTGCCAGGGGGGAGACCCAGTACTTC
CASSLSLGARGETQYF
>TRBJ2-7|-|-|15|TRBV11-2
TGTGCCAGCAGCTTAGAGGCAGGTGTGCCCTACGAGCAGTACTTC
CASSLEAGVPYEQYF
>TRBJ1-5|-|TRBD1|13|TRBV19
TGTGCCAGTAGTAGGGACAGGGATCAGCCCCAGCATTTT
CASSRDRDQPQHF
>TRBJ2-2|-|-|15|TRBV9
TGTGCCAGCAGCGTCACGACAGGGAGGAACGGGGAGCTGTTTTTT
CASSVTTGRNGELFF
>TRBJ1-5|-|-|12|TRBV3-1/TRBV3-2
TGTGCCAGCAGCTTCAAGGATCAGCCCCAGCATTTT
CASSFKDQPQHF
>TRBJ2-3|few|-|17|TRBV4-1
TGCGCCAGCAGCACTCCTCGGACTCCCAGCCTCACAGATACGCAGTATTTT
CASSTPRTPSLTDTQYF
>TRBJ2-1|-|-|14|TRBV11-2
TGTGCCAGCAGCTTATTGTTGGGGACCAATGAGCAGTTCTTC
CASSLLLGTNEQFF